This T cell receptor (beta chain) was captured by sequencing in a study of patients and donors after allogeneic stem cell transplantation. MiXCR was run by TCRdb on the RT-PCR reads, yielding one entry per CDR3 protein. Here the sample spans 2,000 to 2,500 distinct CDR3 sequences, 6% to 9% being singletons. The sequence came from a human donor who was either an allogeneic HSCT recipient or a stem cell or donor lymphocyte infusion donor (not recorded which). It is not recorded whose cells these are; they may come from a transplant donor. Material for sequencing was blood, either unsorted or a sorted T cell fraction (not recorded which).

CDR3 sequence: CASSSGGGRGYTF. CDR3 nucleotide sequence: TGTGCCAGCAGCTCGGGTGGGGGCCGTGGCTACACCTTC. This chain uses TRBV7-8 with TRBJ1-2, with D possibly matching TRBD1 (6 bases). The CDR3 has 13 residues. Trimming took off 4 bases at V and 7 bases at J, with 13 bases between the two ends. Germline V lookup: CDR1 SGHVS, CDR2 FQNEAQ.